This is a list of T cell receptor beta chains from one sample in a study of blood T cell repertoires in COVID-19. This table comes from immunoSEQ multiplex PCR, and its TCRdb copy is limited to in-frame clones, with some not included. The data hold approximately 300,000 clones, with approximately 91% observed a single time. The source material was peripheral blood. The receptors stem from a woman under 40 with COVID-19, enrolled during active disease. Both conserved end residues are part of each CDR3. A D gene is named only where the DNA matches it firmly. Some rows have no size entry. The others give once, few or many, or a class for an expanded clone.

D,V,size,J,CDR3,DNA
.,TRBV9,.,TRBJ2-7,CASSVGLRDEQYF,TGTGCCAGCAGCGTAGGACTCCGGGACGAGCAGTACTTC
TRBD2,TRBV6-1,few,TRBJ2-1,CASSEGGSGGPFDGAEQFF,TGTGCCAGCAGTGAAGGGGGTTCGGGGGGGCCTTTCGATGGGGCTGAGCAGTTCTTC
TRBD2,TRBV29-1,.,TRBJ2-7,CSGTSGSYEQYF,TGCAGCGGAACTAGCGGGAGCTACGAGCAGTACTTC
TRBD1,TRBV30,.,TRBJ1-4,CAWTQPDRANEKLFF,TGTGCCTGGACCCAGCCGGACAGGGCCAATGAAAAACTGTTTTTT
.,TRBV2,.,TRBJ2-3,CASRSEIWTDTQYF,TGTGCCAGCAGGTCGGAGATTTGGACAGATACGCAGTATTTT
.,TRBV19,.,TRBJ1-1,CASSSVRGTEAFF,TGTGCCAGTAGTTCGGTGAGAGGCACTGAAGCTTTCTTT
TRBD2,TRBV11-2,.,TRBJ2-1,CASSPERTSVNEQFF,TGTGCCAGCAGCCCAGAGCGGACTAGTGTCAATGAGCAGTTCTTC
.,TRBV6-5,.,TRBJ2-3,CASSPLTADTQYF,TGTGCCAGCAGTCCGTTGACAGCGGATACGCAGTATTTT
.,TRBV21-1,.,TRBJ2-7,CASSPRTSYSEQYF,TGTGCCAGCAGCCCCAGGACTAGCTACTCCGAGCAGTACTTC
.,TRBV12-3/TRBV12-4,.,TRBJ1-5,CASSPRSLGPQHF,TGTGCCAGCAGCCCGAGGAGTTTAGGGCCCCAGCATTTT
.,TRBV3-1/TRBV3-2,.,TRBJ1-1,CASSHWNTEAFF,TGTGCCAGCAGCCACTGGAACACTGAAGCTTTCTTT
TRBD2,TRBV7-8,.,TRBJ2-7,CASSPPPSGSYEQYF,TGTGCCAGCAGCCCCCCTCCTAGCGGGAGTTACGAGCAGTACTTC
.,TRBV5-1,.,TRBJ2-7,CASSGGYEQYF,TGCGCCAGCAGCGGAGGATACGAGCAGTACTTC
TRBD1,TRBV29-1,.,TRBJ2-3,CSAAGTGGASTDTQYF,TGCAGCGCGGCGGGGACAGGGGGCGCAAGCACAGATACGCAGTATTTT
.,TRBV7-2,.,TRBJ1-5,CASSLETGYNQPQHF,TGTGCCAGCAGCTTAGAGACCGGGTATAATCAGCCCCAGCATTTT
TRBD1,TRBV11-2,.,TRBJ1-3,CASSFQDRGNTIYF,TGTGCCAGCAGCTTTCAGGACAGGGGAAACACCATATATTTT
TRBD1,TRBV4-1,.,TRBJ2-7,CASSLEWGQGPLEQYF,TGCGCCAGCAGCCTCGAGTGGGGACAGGGTCCCCTCGAGCAGTACTTC
TRBD2,TRBV10-2,.,TRBJ2-1,CASRDPRLAGFNEQFF,TGCGCCAGCAGGGATCCCCGACTAGCGGGATTTAATGAGCAGTTCTTC
TRBD1,TRBV2,.,TRBJ2-1,CASSIHGTGAFNEQFF,TGTGCCAGCTCCATACACGGGACAGGGGCTTTCAATGAGCAGTTCTTC
TRBD2,TRBV3-1/TRBV3-2,.,TRBJ2-5,CASSQELGSGRAGTQYF,TGTGCCAGCAGCCAAGAGTTGGGTAGCGGGAGGGCCGGGACCCAGTACTTC
TRBD2,TRBV11-2,.,TRBJ2-1,CASSSSPGGAGASYNEQFF,TGTGCCAGCAGCTCCTCCCCGGGGGGAGCGGGAGCATCCTACAATGAGCAGTTCTTC
.,TRBV14,.,TRBJ2-1,CASSPLLGGYNEQFF,TGTGCCAGCAGCCCCCTACTGGGGGGCTACAATGAGCAGTTCTTC
TRBD2,TRBV30,.,TRBJ2-2,CAWSGAGAGGELFF,TGTGCCTGGAGTGGGGCGGGAGCCGGCGGGGAGCTGTTTTTT
.,TRBV7-2,.,TRBJ2-5,CASSFGGEGTQYF,TGTGCCAGCAGCTTCGGCGGAGAGGGGACCCAGTACTTC
TRBD1,TRBV3-1/TRBV3-2,.,TRBJ1-4,CASSRDRVGREKLFF,TGTGCCAGCAGCCGGGACAGGGTCGGTCGAGAAAAACTGTTTTTT
TRBD2,TRBV28,.,TRBJ2-6,CASSPGGGSGANVLTF,TGTGCCAGCAGCCCTGGCGGGGGCTCTGGGGCCAACGTCCTGACTTTC
.,TRBV5-6,.,TRBJ2-1,CASSRTRDRHNEQFF,TGTGCCAGCAGCAGGACGAGGGATCGGCACAATGAGCAGTTCTTC